A single sample gave rise to the 18 T cell receptor beta chains below, sequenced in a study of post-analysis software for immune sequencing data. Incorporated into the TCR beta cDNA libraries were unique molecular identifiers, which served to reduce PCR and sequencing biases. MiXCR, applied by TCRdb to the PCR reads, yields one record per CDR3 protein. The table has under 200,000 distinct CDR3 sequences, approximately 35% seen once. The starting material was blood, obtained after autologous hematopoietic stem cell transplantation. These receptor sequences come from a girl under 18 with multiple sclerosis.

This sequence joins TRBV5-1 and TRBJ2-3; D might be TRBD1 or TRBD2, each matching 5 bases. The CDR3 extends over 17 amino acids. V was clipped by 3 bases and J by 5 bases, with 22 bases between them. The germline V gene has CDR1 SGHRS and CDR2 YFSETQ. The CDR3 protein is CASSSAPGTVQRDTQYF. The CDR3 DNA follows: TGCGCCAGCAGCTCGGCCCCAGGGACCGTCCAAAGAGATACGCAGTATTTT.

There are a few counts of this clonotype. The chain recombines TRBV4-3 with TRBJ1-1; the D is unclear. The CDR3 loop spans 13 amino acids. V was trimmed by 0 bases and J by 4 bases, leaving 6 bases between them. Germline CDR1 and CDR2: LGHNA and YSLEER. CDR3 nucleotides: TGCGCCAGCAGCCAAGATCGAGGCACTGAAGCTTTCTTT. Translated, it gives CASSQDRGTEAFF.

The chain links TRBV2 to TRBJ2-7; TRBD1 aligns across 7 bases. The length of the CDR3 is 13 residues. With V trimmed by 6 bases and J by 12 bases, 14 bases remained unmatched. Per germline, CDR1 SNHLY and CDR2 FYNNEI. CDR3 nucleotides: TGTGCCAGCAGGAACCTGGACAGGAACGAAATGTACTTC. The encoded protein is CASRNLDRNEMYF. The whole variable domain, remainder taken from reference TRBV2 and TRBJ2-7, is EPEVTQTPSHQVTQMGQEVILRCVPISNHLYFYWYRQILGQKVEFLVSFYNNEISEKSEIFDDQFSVERPDGSNFTLKIRSTKLEDSAMYFCASRNLDRNEMYFGPGTRLTVT.

The rearrangement joins TRBV12-3 or TRBV12-4 to TRBJ2-1; D call uncertain. V gave up 5 bases and J gave up 8 bases, with 10 bases separating them. The length of the CDR3 is 12 residues. The CDR3: CASSGIGYEQFF. The CDR3 DNA follows: TGTGCCAGCAGTGGGATAGGGTATGAGCAGTTCTTC.

This clonotype came up a few times. Here the CDR3 reads CSVPHPGGQGKTYEQYF. Here the CDR3 DNA reads TGCAGCGTTCCCCACCCGGGGGGTCAGGGTAAAACCTACGAGCAGTACTTC. This rearrangement joins TRBV29-1 to TRBJ2-7; 7 bases match TRBD2. Per the germline V gene, CDR1 is SQVTM and CDR2 is ANQGSEA. This CDR3 is built from 17 residues. The V and J ends lost 5 bases and 2 bases, in that order; junction bases with no gene match: 18.

V is TRBV29-1 and J is TRBJ2-7; 10 positions match TRBD1. The germline V gene encodes CDR1 SQVTM and CDR2 ANQGSEA. The CDR3 is made up of 12 amino acids. Losses at the gene ends were 4 bases for V and 4 bases for J; bases not matched to a gene: 1. In nucleotides, the CDR3 is TGCAGCGTTGGGACAGGGGGTTACGAGCAGTACTTC. Translating gives CSVGTGGYEQYF.

The chain carries TRBV6-6 and TRBJ2-7; D is possibly TRBD2 (5 bases). The CDR3 is 14 residues long. Between the trimmed V and J ends, which lost 6 bases and 2 bases, there was a span of 14 bases. Germline assignment: CDR1 MNHNY and CDR2 SVGAGI (reference sequence). CDR3 bases: TGTGCCAGCAGCGGGGTAGCGAAAACCTACGAGCAGTACTTC. Encoded protein: CASSGVAKTYEQYF.

This clonotype occurred a few times. The genes are TRBV7-2 and TRBJ2-3; D is uncertain. Germline V gene data show CDR1 as SGHTA and CDR2 as FQGNSA. The CDR3 is made up of 14 amino acids. Trimming took off 4 bases at V and 0 bases at J, with 8 bases between the two ends. CDR3 protein: CASSSQRSTDTQYF. DNA for the CDR3: TGTGCCAGCAGCTCCCAGCGAAGCACAGATACGCAGTATTTT. The complete variable domain, with remaining parts taken from reference TRBV7-2 and TRBJ2-3, reads GAGVSQSPSNKVTEKGKDVELRCDPISGHTALYWYRQSLGQGLEFLIYFQGNSAPDKSGLPSDRFSAERTGGSVSTLTIQRTQQEDSAVYLCASSSQRSTDTQYFGPGTRLTVL.

Concerning this clonotype: Sequence at one end of the junction differs from germline and may be a read error. The chain is built from TRBV12-3 or TRBV12-4 and TRBJ2-1, with 12 bases fitting TRBD2. CDR3 size: 15 residues. This CDR3 reads CASSLTSGRVNEEFF. CDR3 nucleotides: TGTGCCAGCAGTTTGACTAGCGGGAGAGTAAATGAGGAGTTCTTC.

In its sample, this clonotype was seen many times. This sequence joins TRBV29-1 and TRBJ1-5, with TRBD1 as a possible D gene (5 bases). Looked up from germline, CDR1 is SQVTM and CDR2 is ANQGSEA. Deletions cut 6 bases from V and 3 bases from J, with 15 bases between. The CDR3 runs 14 residues. CDR3 in DNA: TGCAGCGTGAAACTGGGGGGGGACAATCAGCCCCAGCATTTT. The encoded protein is CSVKLGGDNQPQHF.

With respect to this clonotype: A read error may explain this, as a much larger clone is one base away. The rearrangement uses TRBV7-2 and TRBJ2-7, with TRBD2 as a possible D gene (6 bases). The CDR3 has 16 residues. V lost 2 bases, J lost 7 bases, and 21 bases lay in between. Germline lookup yields CDR1 SGHTA and CDR2 FQGNSA. CDR3 in amino acids: CASSLLAPRAGNEQYF. The CDR3 nucleotides are TGTGCCAGCAGCTTACTAGCGCCCCGTGCGGGCAATGAGCAGTACTTC. Full variable domain (rest looked up from reference TRBV7-2 and TRBJ2-7): GAGVSQSPSNKVTEKGKDVELRCDPISGHTALYWYRQSLGQGLEFLIYFQGNSAPDKSGLPSDRFSAERTGGSVSTLTIQRTQQEDSAVYLCASSLLAPRAGNEQYFGPGTRLTVT.

The table lists this clonotype with a few counts. The V and J genes are TRBV4-3 and TRBJ2-1; D gene uncertain. The germline CDR1 and CDR2 sequences are LGHNA and YSLEER. The CDR3 is made up of 13 amino acids. V shed 4 bases and J shed 9 bases, with 13 bases lying between them. CDR3 region: CASSPTRSSEQFF. The CDR3 DNA follows: TGCGCCAGCAGCCCGACCAGAAGTAGTGAGCAGTTCTTC.

DNA of the CDR3: TGTGCCAGCAGGACGGGCAAAAACTATGGCTACACCTTC. Protein sequence: CASRTGKNYGYTF. The chain recombines TRBV27 with TRBJ1-2; D gene uncertain. The CDR3 totals 13 residues. The germline V gene encodes CDR1 MNHEY and CDR2 SMNVEV (reference sequence). V gave up 6 bases and J gave up 2 bases, with 10 bases separating them.

The CDR3 nucleotides read TGTGCCAGCAGCCAAGTAGCGGGGATGAGGGGCAATGAGCAGTTCTTC. Protein product: CASSQVAGMRGNEQFF. This rearrangement joins TRBV3-1 to TRBJ2-1; 8 nucleotides align to TRBD2. V gave up 1 base and J gave up 6 bases; unmatched junction bases: 8. Germline CDR1 and CDR2: LGHDT and YNNKEL (reference sequence). The CDR3 consists of 16 residues.

The chain recombines TRBV6-5 with TRBJ2-1; 8 nucleotides line up with TRBD1. This CDR3 has 20 amino acids. Germline V gives CDR1 MNHEY, CDR2 SVGAGI. V lost 4 bases, J lost 0 bases, and 17 bases stayed unmatched. The CDR3 DNA sequence: TGTGCCAGCAGTTCCAGGGGCGGACAGGGCCCGCTTAGCTCCTACAATGAGCAGTTCTTC. Translated: CASSSRGGQGPLSSYNEQFF.

This clonotype was seen a handful of times. This chain joins TRBV7-3 and TRBJ2-3, with 9 bases lining up with TRBD1. CDR3 size: 15 residues. Germline values: CDR1 SGHTA, CDR2 FQGTGA. Trimming removed 2 bases from V and 2 bases from J; junction bases left unmatched: 2. The CDR3 sequence is CASSLGTGTTDTQYF. The CDR3 DNA reads as TGTGCCAGCAGCTTAGGGACAGGGACCACAGATACGCAGTATTTT.

This clonotype appeared once. The chain uses TRBV10-3 and TRBJ2-1, with D possibly called TRBD1 or TRBD2 (5 bases each). Germline V gene sequence: CDR1 ENHRY, CDR2 SYGVKD. Trimming removed 4 bases at V and 6 bases at J, with 10 bases between. The CDR3 length is 13 residues. CDR3 sequence reads: CAISVEGRNEQFF. In DNA form, the CDR3 reads TGTGCCATCAGTGTTGAGGGGCGCAATGAGCAGTTCTTC.

This clonotype was seen ten or more times. The chain uses TRBV20-1 and TRBJ2-3; 8 nucleotides line up with TRBD1. The CDR3 contains 12 residues. The junction had 2 bases not matched to a gene; V was cut back by 3 bases and J by 6 bases. Germline V lookup: CDR1 DFQATT, CDR2 SNEGSKA (reference sequence). The CDR3 DNA is TGCAGTGCTAGGCAGGGGGCGGATACGCAGTATTTT. Protein product: CSARQGADTQYF.